Sequencing of this T cell receptor beta chain was carried out in a study of blood T cell repertoires in COVID-19. Under the authors' procedure: Reference gene primer amplification in the assay estimated nucleated cell counts. Sequenced by immunoSEQ multiplex PCR; TCRdb stores in-frame clones only, minus some. The DNA gave D and trimming, while V, J and clone size come from that table. Here the sample spans approximately 250,000 clones, about 91% being singletons. In assigning cohorts, the study relied on participant-reported clinical history. The sequencing sample was made of PBMCs or T cells enriched from blood (not recorded which). The TCR originated in a woman in her forties with acute COVID-19.

The CDR3 bases are TGTGCCAGCAGCCAAGACGCCGGCGGTGGGAACACTGAAGCTTTCTTT. It codes for CASSQDAGGGNTEAFF. The chain employs TRBV3-1 (or the pseudogene TRBV3-2) and TRBJ1-1; D gene uncertain. CDR3 size: 16 residues. Germline V CDR1 and CDR2: LGHDT, YNNKEL (reference sequence). Trimming took 0 bases from V and 1 from J, leaving 12 bases between them.